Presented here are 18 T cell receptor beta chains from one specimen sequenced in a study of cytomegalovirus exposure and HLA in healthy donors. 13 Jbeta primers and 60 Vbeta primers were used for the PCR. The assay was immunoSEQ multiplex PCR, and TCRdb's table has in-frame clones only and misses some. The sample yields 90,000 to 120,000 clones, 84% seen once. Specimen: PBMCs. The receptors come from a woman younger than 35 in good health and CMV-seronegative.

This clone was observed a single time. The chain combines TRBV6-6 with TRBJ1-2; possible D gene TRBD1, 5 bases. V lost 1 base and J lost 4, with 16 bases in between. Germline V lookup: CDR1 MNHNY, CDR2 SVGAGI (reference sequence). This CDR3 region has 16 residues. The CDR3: CASSYYDSNIAYGYTF. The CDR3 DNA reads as TGTGCCAGCAGTTACTATGACAGCAACATCGCCTATGGCTACACCTTC.

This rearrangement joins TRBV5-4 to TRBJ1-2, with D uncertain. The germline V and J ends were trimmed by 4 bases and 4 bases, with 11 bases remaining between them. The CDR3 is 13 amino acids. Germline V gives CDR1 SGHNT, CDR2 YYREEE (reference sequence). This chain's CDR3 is CASSQSRLYGYTF. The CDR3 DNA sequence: TGTGCCAGCAGCCAATCCAGGCTCTATGGCTACACCTTC.

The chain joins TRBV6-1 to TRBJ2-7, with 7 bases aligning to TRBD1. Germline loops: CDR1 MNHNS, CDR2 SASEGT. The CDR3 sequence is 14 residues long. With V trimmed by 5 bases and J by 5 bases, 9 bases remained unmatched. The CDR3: CASSWGQLGNEQYF. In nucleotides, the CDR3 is TGTGCCAGCAGTTGGGGACAGCTCGGAAACGAGCAGTACTTC.

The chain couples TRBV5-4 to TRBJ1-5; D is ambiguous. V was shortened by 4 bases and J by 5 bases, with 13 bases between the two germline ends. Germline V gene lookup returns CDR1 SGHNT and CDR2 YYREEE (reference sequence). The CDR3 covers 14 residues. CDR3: CASSTDLGDQPQHF. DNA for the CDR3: TGTGCCAGCAGCACGGACTTAGGTGATCAGCCCCAGCATTTT.

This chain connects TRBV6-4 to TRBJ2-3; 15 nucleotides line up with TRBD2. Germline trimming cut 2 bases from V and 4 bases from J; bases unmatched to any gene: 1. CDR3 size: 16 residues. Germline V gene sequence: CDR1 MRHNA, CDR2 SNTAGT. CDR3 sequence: CASSDGLAGGADTQYF. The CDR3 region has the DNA TGTGCCAGCAGTGACGGACTAGCGGGAGGGGCAGATACGCAGTATTTT.

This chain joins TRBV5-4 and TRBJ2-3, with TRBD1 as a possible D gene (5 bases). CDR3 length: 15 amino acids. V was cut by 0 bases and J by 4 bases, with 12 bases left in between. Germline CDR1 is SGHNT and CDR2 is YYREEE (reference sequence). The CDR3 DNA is TGTGCCAGCAGCTTGGACAGGTTCCCACCAGATACGCAGTATTTT. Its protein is CASSLDRFPPDTQYF.

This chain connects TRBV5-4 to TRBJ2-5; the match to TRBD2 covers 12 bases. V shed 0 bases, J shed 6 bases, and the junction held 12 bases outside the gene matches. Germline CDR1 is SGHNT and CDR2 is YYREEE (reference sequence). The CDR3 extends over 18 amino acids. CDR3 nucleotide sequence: TGTGCCAGCAGCTTGGGAGTGAGTACTAGCGGGAGGAGGAAGACCCAGTACTTC. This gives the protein CASSLGVSTSGRRKTQYF.

CDR3 residues: CASSISPTGSHRPQHF. CDR3 sequence (DNA): TGTGCCAGTAGTATATCCCCGACAGGATCCCATCGGCCCCAGCATTTT. The gene calls are TRBV19 and TRBJ1-5; possibly TRBD1 for D (6 bases). Germline CDR1 reads LNHDA; CDR2 reads SQIVND (reference sequence). V lost 2 bases and J lost 9, with 20 bases in between. The CDR3 consists of 16 residues.

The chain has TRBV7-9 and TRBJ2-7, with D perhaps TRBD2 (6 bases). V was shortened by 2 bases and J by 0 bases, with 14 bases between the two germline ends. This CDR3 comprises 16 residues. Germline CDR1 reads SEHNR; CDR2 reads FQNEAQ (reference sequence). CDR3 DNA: TGTGCCAGCAGCTTACTGGGGGAGGTTAACTCCTACGAGCAGTACTTC. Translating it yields CASSLLGEVNSYEQYF.

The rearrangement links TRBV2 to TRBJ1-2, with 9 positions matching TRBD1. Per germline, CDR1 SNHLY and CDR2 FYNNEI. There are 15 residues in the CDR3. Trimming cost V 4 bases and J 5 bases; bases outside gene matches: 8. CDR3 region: CASSGGTGRVYGYTF. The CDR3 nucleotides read TGTGCCAGCAGTGGAGGGACAGGGAGGGTTTATGGCTACACCTTC.

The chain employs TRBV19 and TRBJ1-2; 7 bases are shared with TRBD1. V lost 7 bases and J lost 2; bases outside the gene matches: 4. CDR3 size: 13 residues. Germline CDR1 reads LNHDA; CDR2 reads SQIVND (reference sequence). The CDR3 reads CASTVQGNYGYTF. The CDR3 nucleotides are TGTGCCAGTACCGTACAGGGGAACTATGGCTACACCTTC.

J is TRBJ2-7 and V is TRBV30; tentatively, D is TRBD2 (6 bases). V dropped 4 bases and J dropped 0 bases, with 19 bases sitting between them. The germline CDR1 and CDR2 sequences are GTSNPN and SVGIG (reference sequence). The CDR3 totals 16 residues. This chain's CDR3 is CAWTPLPGLSSYEQYF. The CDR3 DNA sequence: TGTGCCTGGACTCCATTACCGGGACTCAGCTCCTACGAGCAGTACTTC.

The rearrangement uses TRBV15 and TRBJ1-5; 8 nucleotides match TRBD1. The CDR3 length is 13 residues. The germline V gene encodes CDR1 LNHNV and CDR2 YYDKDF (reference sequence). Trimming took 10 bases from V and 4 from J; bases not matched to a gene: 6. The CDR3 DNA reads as TGTGCCATCCAACAGGGGGAGAATCAGCCCCAGCATTTT. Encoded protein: CAIQQGENQPQHF.

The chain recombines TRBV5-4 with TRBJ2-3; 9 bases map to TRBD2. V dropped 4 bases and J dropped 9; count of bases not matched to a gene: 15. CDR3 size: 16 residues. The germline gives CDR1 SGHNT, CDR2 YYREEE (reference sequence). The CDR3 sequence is CASSPTVVAGVGTQYF. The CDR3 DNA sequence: TGTGCCAGCAGCCCAACGGTGGTAGCGGGAGTAGGAACGCAGTATTTT.

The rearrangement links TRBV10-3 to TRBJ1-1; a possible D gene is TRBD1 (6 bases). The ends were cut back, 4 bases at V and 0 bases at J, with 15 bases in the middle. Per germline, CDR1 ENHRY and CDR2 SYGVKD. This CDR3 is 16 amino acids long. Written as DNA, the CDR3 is TGTGCCATCAGTGGGGAATATCAGGGGCTGAACACTGAAGCTTTCTTT. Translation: CAISGEYQGLNTEAFF.

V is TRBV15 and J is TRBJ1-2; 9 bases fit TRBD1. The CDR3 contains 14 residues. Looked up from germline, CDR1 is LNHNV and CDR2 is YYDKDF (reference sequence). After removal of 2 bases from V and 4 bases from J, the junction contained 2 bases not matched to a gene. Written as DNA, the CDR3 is TGTGCCACCAGCAGATTGGACAGGGGCTATGGCTACACCTTC. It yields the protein CATSRLDRGYGYTF.

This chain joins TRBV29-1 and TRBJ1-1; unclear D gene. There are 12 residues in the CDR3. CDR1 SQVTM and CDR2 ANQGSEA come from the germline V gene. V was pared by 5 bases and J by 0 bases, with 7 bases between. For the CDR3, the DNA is TGCAGCGTTTTCCCGTTGAACACTGAAGCTTTCTTT. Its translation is CSVFPLNTEAFF. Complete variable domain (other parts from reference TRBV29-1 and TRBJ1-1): SAVISQKPSRDICQRGTSLTIQCQVDSQVTMMFWYRQQPGQSLTLIATANQGSEATYESGFVIDKFPISRPNLTFSTLTVSNMSPEDSSIYLCSVFPLNTEAFFGQGTRLTVV.

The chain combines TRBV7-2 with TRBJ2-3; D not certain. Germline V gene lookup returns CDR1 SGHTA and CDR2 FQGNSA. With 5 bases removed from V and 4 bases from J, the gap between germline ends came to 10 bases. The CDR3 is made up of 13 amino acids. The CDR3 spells CASSLTPSDTQYF. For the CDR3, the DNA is TGTGCCAGCAGCCTAACCCCCTCAGATACGCAGTATTTT.